These 17 T cell receptor beta chains originate from one sample sequenced in a study of response to subunit inactivated influenza vaccine. TCRdb ran MiXCR on the RT-PCR reads and lists one entry per CDR3 protein. The sample yields about 570,000 distinct CDR3 sequences, 10% to 15% seen once. The sequencing used PBMCs from blood, collected on the day of vaccination. The origin of the receptors is a middle-aged man who received an inactivated influenza vaccine.

Concerning this clonotype: A much larger clone differs by one base, so this may be a read error. This chain links TRBV2 with TRBJ2-5; tentatively, D is TRBD1 or TRBD2 (6 bases each). Germline V gene data show CDR1 as SNHLY and CDR2 as FYNNEI. This CDR3 contains 12 residues. The V gene lost 7 bases and the J gene lost 5 bases, with 11 bases spanning the gap. The chain's CDR3 is CASTTGRETQYF. Written as DNA, the CDR3 is TGTGCCAGCACTACAGGGAGGGAGACCCAGTACTTC.

Comments on this clonotype: Possible read error: a much larger clone is one base away. The chain links TRBV6-1 to TRBJ2-7, with 10 bases fitting TRBD2. CDR1 and CDR2 (germline): MNHNS, SASEGT. The CDR3 loop spans 17 amino acids. Here the CDR3 reads CTSSGPLAGGRTYEQYF. In nucleotides, the CDR3 is TGTACCAGCAGTGGGCCCTTAGCGGGGGGCCGGACCTACGAGCAGTACTTC.

This clonotype was counted many times. V and J are TRBV4-1 and TRBJ2-7; the match to TRBD1 covers 11 bases. Germline trimming cut 0 bases from V and 4 bases from J; bases unmatched to any gene: 5. CDR3 length equals 16 residues. Per germline, CDR1 MGHRA and CDR2 YSYEKL. CDR3: CASSQDRTGGWYEQYF. The CDR3 DNA is TGCGCCAGCAGCCAAGATCGGACAGGGGGCTGGTACGAGCAGTACTTC.

This clonotype was picked up many times. The genes are TRBV5-1 and TRBJ2-1; possibly TRBD2 for D (6 bases). This CDR3 region has 16 residues. From germline, CDR1 is SGHRS and CDR2 YFSETQ. Trimming cost V 4 bases and J 3 bases, with 17 bases left between them. CDR3 region: CASSTSSRGNYNEQFF. CDR3 nucleotides: TGCGCCAGCAGCACATCCAGCCGGGGGAACTACAATGAGCAGTTCTTC.

In its sample, this clonotype was seen many times. The J gene is TRBJ1-2, the V gene TRBV5-6; 9 bases map to TRBD1. Germline-derived CDR1 and CDR2 are SGHDT and YYEEEE. V shed 3 bases and J 5 bases; nucleotides not matched to a gene: 8. The CDR3 sequence is 15 residues long. The CDR3 coding sequence is TGTGCCAGCAGCTCAGGACAGGGGAGAAATTATGGCTACACCTTC. Translated: CASSSGQGRNYGYTF. The variable domain in full, completed from reference TRBV5-6 and TRBJ1-2, reads DAGVTQSPTHLIKTRGQQVTLRCSPKSGHDTVSWYQQALGQGPQFIFQYYEEEERQRGNFPDRFSGHQFPNYSSELNVNALLLGDSALYLCASSSGQGRNYGYTFGSGTRLTVV.

J is TRBJ1-5 and V is TRBV19, with D possibly matching TRBD1 (6 bases). The V gene lost 6 bases and the J gene lost 4 bases, with 19 bases spanning the gap. CDR3 length equals 16 residues. CDR1 LNHDA and CDR2 SQIVND come from the germline V gene (reference sequence). CDR3 protein: CASRTSGWTDNQPQHF. The DNA for the CDR3 is TGTGCCAGTAGGACCTCGGGATGGACAGATAATCAGCCCCAGCATTTT.

The chain has TRBV20-1 and TRBJ2-3; D unresolved. The CDR3 is 15 amino acids. CDR1 is DFQATT, CDR2 SNEGSKA, per germline (reference sequence). Trimming left V 5 bases short and J 5 bases short, with 20 bases between. Written as DNA, the CDR3 is TGCAGTGCTGCCTTACCAGATCGCCCGTTAGATACGCAGTATTTT. Amino acid sequence: CSAALPDRPLDTQYF.

This rearrangement joins TRBV4-3 to TRBJ1-1; perhaps TRBD1 as D (6 bases). The length of the CDR3 is 17 residues. Germline V gene data show CDR1 as LGHNA and CDR2 as YSLEER. V dropped 1 base and J dropped 3 bases, with 18 bases sitting between them. This chain's CDR3 is CASSQGHSAGADTEAFF. CDR3 in DNA: TGCGCCAGCAGCCAAGGGCATTCTGCGGGGGCGGACACTGAAGCTTTCTTT.

This clonotype has only a few counts. The rearrangement uses TRBV12-3 or TRBV12-4 and TRBJ2-1, with 7 positions matching TRBD2. The ends lost 3 bases at V and 7 bases at J; junction bases unmatched: 9. The CDR3 extends over 15 amino acids. CDR3 sequence (DNA): TGTGCCAGCAGTTTCTTTTTGACGCGGGAGAATGAGCAGTTCTTC. This sequence encodes CASSFFLTRENEQFF.

This clonotype appeared a few times. The chain employs TRBV11-2 and TRBJ2-1; 8 nucleotides agree with TRBD2. The ends lost 5 bases at V and 7 bases at J; junction bases unmatched: 13. This CDR3 is 16 amino acids long. The germline CDR1 and CDR2 sequences are SGHAT and FQNNGV. CDR3 coding DNA: TGTGCCAGCAGCCCCTTTCGGCGGGGGGCCGGAAATGAGCAGTTCTTC. This gives the protein CASSPFRRGAGNEQFF.

Many counts were recorded for this clonotype. The V gene is TRBV7-2, the J gene TRBJ2-1, with a weak D call TRBD1 (5 bases). Trimming cost V 2 bases and J 0 bases, with 8 bases left between them. CDR3 size: 15 residues. Germline V gene lookup returns CDR1 SGHTA and CDR2 FQGNSA. For the CDR3, the DNA is TGTGCCAGCAGCTTACGGACAAGCTCCTACAATGAGCAGTTCTTC. It yields the protein CASSLRTSSYNEQFF.

This clonotype was counted between two and nine times. The chain employs TRBV6-5 and TRBJ1-6; the D gene is possibly TRBD1 (5 bases). Trimming left V 3 bases short and J 0 bases short, with 12 bases between. The CDR3 runs to 17 residues. CDR1 and CDR2 (germline): MNHEY, SVGAGI. The CDR3 reads CASSYFGQVSYNSPLHF. The CDR3 nucleotides read TGTGCCAGCAGTTATTTCGGACAAGTCTCCTATAATTCACCCCTCCACTTT.

The chain employs TRBV27 and TRBJ2-5; tentative D call: TRBD2 (6 bases). Germline-derived CDR1 and CDR2 are MNHEY and SMNVEV (reference sequence). Trimming pared 6 bases from V and 7 bases from J, leaving 9 bases between. This CDR3 contains 11 residues. Written as DNA, the CDR3 is TGTGCCAGCAGGATGGGGGGGACCCAGTACTTC. Amino acid sequence: CASRMGGTQYF.

There are many counts of this clonotype. This sequence joins TRBV5-1 and TRBJ2-2; 7 nucleotides agree with TRBD1. Germline trimming cut 4 bases from V and 6 bases from J; bases unmatched to any gene: 6. The CDR3 is made up of 14 amino acids. Per the germline V gene, CDR1 is SGHRS and CDR2 is YFSETQ. CDR3 sequence (DNA): TGCGCCAGCAGCGAGGGGGCGTCCCCCGGGGAGCTGTTTTTT. Translation gives CASSEGASPGELFF. Looking up the rest from reference TRBV5-1 and TRBJ2-2 gives the full variable domain: KAGVTQTPRYLIKTRGQQVTLSCSPISGHRSVSWYQQTPGQGLQFLFEYFSETQRNKGNFPGRFSGRQFSNSRSEMNVSTLELGDSALYLCASSEGASPGELFFGEGSRLTVL.

This chain connects TRBV2 to TRBJ2-5; 10 nucleotides align to TRBD2. Germline V gene data show CDR1 as SNHLY and CDR2 as FYNNEI. The CDR3 spans 18 residues. After removal of 3 bases from V and 3 bases from J, the junction contained 13 bases not matched to a gene. In nucleotides, the CDR3 is TGTGCCAGCAGTGAGGGTAGGGGACTAGCGACGGGGGAAGAGACCCAGTACTTC. Its protein product is CASSEGRGLATGEETQYF.

The chain carries TRBV7-2 and TRBJ2-2; 7 nucleotides agree with TRBD1. The V segment lost 4 bases and the J segment 7 bases; nucleotides outside the gene matches: 12. This CDR3 has 16 residues. Germline values: CDR1 SGHTA, CDR2 FQGNSA. The CDR3 protein is CASSSSVGRQGGELFF. The CDR3 nucleotides are TGTGCCAGCAGCTCTTCAGTGGGAAGACAGGGCGGGGAGCTGTTTTTT.

With regard to this clonotype: An end of the junction differs from the germline gene, which may be a read error. The genes are TRBV5-1 and TRBJ2-1; the D gene is possibly TRBD1 (7 bases). CDR1 is SGHRS and CDR2 is YFSETQ in the germline V gene. CDR3 length: 18 residues. CDR3 nucleotides: TGCCCCAGCAGCTTGGTCCGTCTAGCCGGAGGGCAGGGGGATGAGCAGTTCTTC. It yields the protein CPSSLVRLAGGQGDEQFF.